One and the same sample provided the 10 T cell receptor beta chains below, sequenced in a study of cytomegalovirus exposure and HLA in healthy donors. In the PCR, 60 Vbeta and 13 Jbeta primers were used. The method was immunoSEQ multiplex PCR; TCRdb's version includes in-frame clones alone and lacks a portion of them. The table includes 270,000 or so clones, roughly 88% detected once. Specimen: PBMCs. The receptors were gathered from a man aged 35 to 55 in good health and CMV-seropositive.

V and J are TRBV19 and TRBJ2-7; 9 bases agree with TRBD1. Trimming at V came to 3 bases and at J to 3 bases, leaving 6 bases not matched to a gene. This CDR3 is 15 amino acids long. Germline CDR1 is LNHDA and CDR2 is SQIVND (reference sequence). In DNA form, the CDR3 reads TGTGCCAGTAGTATTGGGACAGGGCCATTCTACGAGCAGTACTTC. The encoded protein is CASSIGTGPFYEQYF.

This chain uses TRBV7-2 with TRBJ2-5; 10 bases map to TRBD1. CDR3 length equals 15 residues. Trimming took 4 bases from V and 5 from J; bases not matched to a gene: 7. The germline gives CDR1 SGHTA, CDR2 FQGNSA. CDR3 amino acids: CASSSRTGGAETQYF. The CDR3 DNA follows: TGTGCCAGCAGCTCCAGGACAGGGGGGGCGGAGACCCAGTACTTC.

The rearrangement uses TRBV18 and TRBJ1-1; 12 bases match TRBD1. The CDR3 sequence is 17 residues long. Germline trimming cut 0 bases from V and 1 base from J; bases unmatched to any gene: 3. Germline assignment: CDR1 KGHSH and CDR2 LQKENI. The chain's CDR3 is CASSPPGTGGPNTEAFF. The DNA of the CDR3 is TGTGCCAGCTCACCACCCGGGACAGGGGGCCCGAACACTGAAGCTTTCTTT.

This chain's CDR3 is CASSPGTGVKGQPQHF. The CDR3 nucleotides are TGTGCCAGCAGTCCGGGGACAGGGGTGAAGGGTCAGCCCCAGCATTTT. This chain uses TRBV27 with TRBJ1-5; 10 bases fit TRBD1. Germline CDR1 is MNHEY and CDR2 is SMNVEV (reference sequence). V lost 5 bases, J lost 6 bases, and 10 bases stayed unmatched. CDR3 size: 16 residues.

The rearrangement uses TRBV5-6 and TRBJ2-5; unclear D gene. Trimming stripped 0 bases from V and 5 bases from J, with 5 bases between. The CDR3 spans 12 residues. Germline lookup yields CDR1 SGHDT and CDR2 YYEEEE. The CDR3 is CASSLARETQYF. CDR3 nucleotides: TGTGCCAGCAGCTTGGCTCGGGAGACCCAGTACTTC.

The V gene is TRBV7-2, the J gene TRBJ2-7; TRBD1 matches 12 bases. Germline V CDR1 and CDR2: SGHTA, FQGNSA. CDR3 length equals 15 residues. V shed 6 bases and J 7 bases; nucleotides not matched to a gene: 10. CDR3 residues: CASSRLGTGGREQYF. The CDR3 region has the DNA TGTGCCAGCAGTCGCCTAGGGACAGGGGGCAGAGAGCAGTACTTC.

In DNA, the CDR3 is TGTGCCAGCAGCCAAGGGAGCGGGAGGGTGGGCAATCAGCCCCAGCATTTT. Encoded protein: CASSQGSGRVGNQPQHF. This chain uses TRBV4-2 with TRBJ1-5; no clear D gene. The V and J ends lost 1 base and 2 bases respectively, with 15 bases between them. Germline CDR1 is LGHNA and CDR2 is YNFKEQ. The CDR3 loop spans 17 amino acids.

This chain uses TRBV27 with TRBJ2-7; 8 bases fit TRBD2. The CDR3 has 16 amino acids. The germline gives CDR1 MNHEY, CDR2 SMNVEV (reference sequence). After removal of 6 bases from V and 5 bases from J, the junction contained 15 bases not matched to a gene. The DNA of the CDR3 is TGTGCCAGCAGCCTAACACCGGGACTAGGGGAAAACGAGCAGTACTTC. It specifies CASSLTPGLGENEQYF.

V is TRBV27 and J is TRBJ1-6, with TRBD1 matching over 7 bases. The V and J ends lost 6 bases and 3 bases, in that order; junction bases with no gene match: 8. This CDR3 comprises 16 residues. Looked up from germline, CDR1 is MNHEY and CDR2 is SMNVEV (reference sequence). The CDR3 nucleotides are TGTGCCAGCAGCCTCGGACAGGCCTACTATAATTCACCCCTCCACTTT. This codes for CASSLGQAYYNSPLHF.

The V gene is TRBV5-1, the J gene TRBJ2-2; D possibly corresponds to TRBD2 (5 bases). Trimming removed 0 bases from V and 3 bases from J, with 12 bases in between. The germline gives CDR1 SGHRS, CDR2 YFSETQ. There are 16 residues in the CDR3. DNA for the CDR3: TGCGCCAGCAGCTTGGTTCCGGGGTTTGACACCGGGGAGCTGTTTTTT. Translation: CASSLVPGFDTGELFF.